This T cell receptor beta chain was sequenced for a study of T cell repertoires in ileal Crohn's disease. The protocol was immunoSEQ multiplex PCR, while the TCRdb copy is restricted to in-frame clones and leaves out a portion. The profile shows over 4,500 clones, around 75% of them singletons. V lost 4 bases and J 7 bases, leaving 10 bases between the germline ends. Per the germline V gene, CDR1 is SGHNT and CDR2 is YENEEA. The CDR3 contains 13 residues. The rearrangement links TRBV11-3 to TRBJ2-2, with D uncertain. The clonotype comes from an adult with Crohn's disease. Sequencing input: ileal tissue. The CDR3 here is CASSYSPSGELFF. The CDR3 DNA is TGTGCCAGCAGCTATAGCCCCAGCGGGGAGCTGTTTTTT.